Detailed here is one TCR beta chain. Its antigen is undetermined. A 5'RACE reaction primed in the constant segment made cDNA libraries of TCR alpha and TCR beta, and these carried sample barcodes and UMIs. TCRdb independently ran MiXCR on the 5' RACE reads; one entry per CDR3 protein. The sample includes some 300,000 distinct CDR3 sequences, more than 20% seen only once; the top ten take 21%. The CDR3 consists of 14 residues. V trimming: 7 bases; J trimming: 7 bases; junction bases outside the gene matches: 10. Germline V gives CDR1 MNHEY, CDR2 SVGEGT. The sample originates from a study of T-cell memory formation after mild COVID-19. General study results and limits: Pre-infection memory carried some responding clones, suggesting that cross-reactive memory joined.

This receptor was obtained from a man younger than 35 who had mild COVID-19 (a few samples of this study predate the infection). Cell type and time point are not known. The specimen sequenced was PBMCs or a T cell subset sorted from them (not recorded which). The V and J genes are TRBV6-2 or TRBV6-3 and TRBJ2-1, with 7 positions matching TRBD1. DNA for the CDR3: TGTGCCAGCACCCAGGCAGGGGGTACTAATGAGCAGTTCTTC. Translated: CASTQAGGTNEQFF.